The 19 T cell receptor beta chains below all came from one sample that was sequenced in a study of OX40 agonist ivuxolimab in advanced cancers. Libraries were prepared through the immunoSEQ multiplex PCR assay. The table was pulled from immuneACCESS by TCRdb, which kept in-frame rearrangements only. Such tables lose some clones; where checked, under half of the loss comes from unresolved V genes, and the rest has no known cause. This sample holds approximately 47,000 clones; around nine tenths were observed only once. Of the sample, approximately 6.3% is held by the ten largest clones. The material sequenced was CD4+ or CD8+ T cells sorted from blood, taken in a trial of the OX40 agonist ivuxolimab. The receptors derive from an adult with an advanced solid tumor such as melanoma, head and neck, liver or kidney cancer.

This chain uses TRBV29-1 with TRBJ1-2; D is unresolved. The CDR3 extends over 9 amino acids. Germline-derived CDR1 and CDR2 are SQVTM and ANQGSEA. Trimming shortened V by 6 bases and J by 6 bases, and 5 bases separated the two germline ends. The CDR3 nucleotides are TGCAGCGTCGCGGATGGCTACACCTTC. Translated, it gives CSVADGYTF.

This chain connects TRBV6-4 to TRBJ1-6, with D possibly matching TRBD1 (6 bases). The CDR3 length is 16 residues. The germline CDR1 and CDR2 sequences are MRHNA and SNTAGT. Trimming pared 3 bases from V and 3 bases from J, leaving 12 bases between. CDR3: CASSESGGGYNSPLHF. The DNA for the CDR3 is TGTGCCAGCAGTGAGTCGGGAGGGGGCTATAATTCACCCCTCCACTTT.

The CDR3 nucleotides read TGCGCCAGCAGCCGACTTACGGGGTACTCCTACAATGAGCAGTTCTTC. It yields the protein CASSRLTGYSYNEQFF. This chain connects TRBV4-1 to TRBJ2-1, with D perhaps matching TRBD2 (5 bases). V lost 4 bases and J lost 0, with 13 bases in between. The CDR3 is made up of 16 amino acids. Germline V gene sequence: CDR1 MGHRA, CDR2 YSYEKL.

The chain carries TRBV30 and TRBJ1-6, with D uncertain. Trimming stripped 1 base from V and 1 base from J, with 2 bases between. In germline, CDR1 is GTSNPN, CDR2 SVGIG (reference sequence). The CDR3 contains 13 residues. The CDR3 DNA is TGTGCCTGGAGTGGATCCTATAATTCACCCCTCCACTTT. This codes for CAWSGSYNSPLHF.

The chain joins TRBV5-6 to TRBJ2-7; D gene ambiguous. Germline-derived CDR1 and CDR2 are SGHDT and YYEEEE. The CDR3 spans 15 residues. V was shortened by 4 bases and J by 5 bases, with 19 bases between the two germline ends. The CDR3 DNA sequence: TGTGCCAGCAGCCCCCGGGTTCACACCCCTCACGAGCAGTACGTC. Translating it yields CASSPRVHTPHEQYV.

CDR3 nucleotide sequence: TGTGCCAGCAGCTTACTCCCCCCCTCTGGAAACACCATATATTTT. Amino acids: CASSLLPPSGNTIYF. The V and J genes are TRBV7-3 and TRBJ1-3; D call uncertain. The CDR3 consists of 15 residues. In germline, CDR1 is SGHTA, CDR2 FQGTGA. V lost 2 bases, J lost 0 bases, and 8 bases lay in between.

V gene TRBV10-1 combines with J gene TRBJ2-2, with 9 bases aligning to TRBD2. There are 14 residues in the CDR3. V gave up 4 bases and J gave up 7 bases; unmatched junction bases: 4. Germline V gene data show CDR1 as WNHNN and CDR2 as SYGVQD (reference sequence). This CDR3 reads CASSGILAGGELFF. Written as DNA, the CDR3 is TGCGCCAGCAGTGGGATACTAGCGGGCGGGGAGCTGTTTTTT.

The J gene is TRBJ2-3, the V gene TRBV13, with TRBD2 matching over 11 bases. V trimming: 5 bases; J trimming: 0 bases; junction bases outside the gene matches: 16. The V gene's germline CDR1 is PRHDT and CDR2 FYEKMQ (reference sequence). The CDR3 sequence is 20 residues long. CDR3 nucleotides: TGTGCCAGCAGCAACACCCCTCTAGCGGGGGGACCCCCTAGCACAGATACGCAGTATTTT. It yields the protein CASSNTPLAGGPPSTDTQYF.

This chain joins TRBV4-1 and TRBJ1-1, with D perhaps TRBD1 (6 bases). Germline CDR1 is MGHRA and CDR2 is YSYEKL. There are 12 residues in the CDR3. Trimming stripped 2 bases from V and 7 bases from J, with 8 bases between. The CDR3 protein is CASSQPDSEAFF. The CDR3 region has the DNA TGCGCCAGCAGCCAACCGGACAGTGAAGCTTTCTTT.

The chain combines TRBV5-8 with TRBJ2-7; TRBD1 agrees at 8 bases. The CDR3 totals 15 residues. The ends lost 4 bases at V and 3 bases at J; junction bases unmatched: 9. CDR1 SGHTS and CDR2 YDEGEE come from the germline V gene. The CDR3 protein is CASSLAGTGYYEQYF. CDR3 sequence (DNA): TGTGCCAGCAGCCTTGCCGGGACAGGATACTACGAGCAGTACTTC.

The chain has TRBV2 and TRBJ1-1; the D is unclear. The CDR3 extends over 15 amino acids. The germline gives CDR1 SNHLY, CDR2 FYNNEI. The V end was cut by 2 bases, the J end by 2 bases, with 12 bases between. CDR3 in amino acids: CASSESLGINTEAFF. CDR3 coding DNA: TGTGCCAGCAGTGAATCCCTAGGAATTAACACTGAAGCTTTCTTT.

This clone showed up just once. In nucleotides, the CDR3 is TGCGCCAGCAGCCTCCTGGCGGCGGGGATCACCGGGGAGCTGTTTTTT. As protein: CASSLLAAGITGELFF. The chain is built from TRBV4-1 and TRBJ2-2; D possibly corresponds to TRBD2 (6 bases). The CDR3 consists of 16 residues. Per germline, CDR1 MGHRA and CDR2 YSYEKL. The V end lost 4 bases, the J end lost 4 bases, and 16 bases lay between the germline ends.

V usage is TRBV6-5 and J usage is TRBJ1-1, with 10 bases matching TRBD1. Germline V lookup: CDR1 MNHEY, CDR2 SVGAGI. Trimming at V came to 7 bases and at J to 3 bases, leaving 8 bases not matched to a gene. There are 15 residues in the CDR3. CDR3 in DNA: TGTGCCAGCAAATGGACAGGGGGGGAGGACACTGAAGCTTTCTTT. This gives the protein CASKWTGGEDTEAFF.

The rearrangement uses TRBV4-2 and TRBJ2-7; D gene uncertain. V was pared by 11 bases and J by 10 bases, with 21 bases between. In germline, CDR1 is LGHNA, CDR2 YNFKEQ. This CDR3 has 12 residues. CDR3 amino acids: CAPLATLSEQYV. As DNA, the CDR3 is TGTGCCCCGCTGGCAACCCTAAGTGAACAGTACGTC.

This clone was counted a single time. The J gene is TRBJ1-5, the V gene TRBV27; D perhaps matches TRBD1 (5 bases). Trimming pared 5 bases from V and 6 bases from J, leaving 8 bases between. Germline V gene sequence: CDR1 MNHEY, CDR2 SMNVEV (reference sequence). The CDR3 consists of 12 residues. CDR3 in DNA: TGTGCCAGCAGTCAGGGTTCTCAGCCCCAGCATTTT. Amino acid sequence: CASSQGSQPQHF.

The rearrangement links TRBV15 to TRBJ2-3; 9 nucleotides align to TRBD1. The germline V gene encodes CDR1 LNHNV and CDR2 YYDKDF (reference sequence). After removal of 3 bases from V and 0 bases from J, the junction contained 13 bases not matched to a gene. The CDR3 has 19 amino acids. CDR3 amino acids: CATSSYRGHHPPSTDTQYF. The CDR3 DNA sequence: TGTGCCACCAGCAGCTACAGGGGGCATCATCCTCCTAGCACAGATACGCAGTATTTT.

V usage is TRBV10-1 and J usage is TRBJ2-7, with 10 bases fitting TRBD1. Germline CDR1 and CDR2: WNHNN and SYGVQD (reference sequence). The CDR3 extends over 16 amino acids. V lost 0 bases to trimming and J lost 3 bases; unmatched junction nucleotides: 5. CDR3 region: CASSESGTGVFYEQYF. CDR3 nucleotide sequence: TGCGCCAGCAGTGAGTCGGGGACAGGGGTCTTCTACGAGCAGTACTTC.

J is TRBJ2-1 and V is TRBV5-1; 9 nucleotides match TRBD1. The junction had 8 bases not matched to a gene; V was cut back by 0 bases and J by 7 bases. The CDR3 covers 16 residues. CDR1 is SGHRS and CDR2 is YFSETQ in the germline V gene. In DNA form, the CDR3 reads TGCGCCAGCAGCTTGGCCGGGACAGGGATTTTGAATGAGCAGTTCTTC. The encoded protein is CASSLAGTGILNEQFF.

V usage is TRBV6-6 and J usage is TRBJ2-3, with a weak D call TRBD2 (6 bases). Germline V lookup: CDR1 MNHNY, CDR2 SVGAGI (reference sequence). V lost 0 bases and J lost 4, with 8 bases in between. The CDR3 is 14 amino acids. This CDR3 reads CASSYSGGADTQYF. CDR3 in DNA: TGTGCCAGCAGTTACTCGGGGGGAGCAGATACGCAGTATTTT.